The sequence of this T cell receptor (beta chain) was determined in a study of post-analysis software for immune sequencing data. Presence of unique molecular identifiers characterized the TCR beta cDNA libraries. Each CDR3 protein is one row after TCRdb ran MiXCR on the PCR reads. The top ten hold 4.9% of the sample, which has 750,000 to 950,000 distinct CDR3 sequences, about 45% seen once. The J segment lost 0 bases and the V segment lost 0 bases, leaving 4 bases of the junction unmatched. This CDR3 has 16 residues. Looked up from germline, CDR1 is SGHRS and CDR2 is YFSETQ. Concerning this clonotype: Its antigen remains unknown.

General study points: Five or six TRBV segments, TRBV5-6, TRBV5-1 and TRBV20-1 among them, were found more frequent in patients than controls.

The sequence came from a girl aged 10 to 17 with multiple sclerosis. Sequenced input: blood. The chain recombines TRBV5-1 with TRBJ1-2; 8 bases match TRBD1. This CDR3 is CASSLDGQGPNYGYTF. In nucleotides, the CDR3 is TGCGCCAGCAGCTTGGACGGACAGGGCCCTAACTATGGCTACACCTTC.